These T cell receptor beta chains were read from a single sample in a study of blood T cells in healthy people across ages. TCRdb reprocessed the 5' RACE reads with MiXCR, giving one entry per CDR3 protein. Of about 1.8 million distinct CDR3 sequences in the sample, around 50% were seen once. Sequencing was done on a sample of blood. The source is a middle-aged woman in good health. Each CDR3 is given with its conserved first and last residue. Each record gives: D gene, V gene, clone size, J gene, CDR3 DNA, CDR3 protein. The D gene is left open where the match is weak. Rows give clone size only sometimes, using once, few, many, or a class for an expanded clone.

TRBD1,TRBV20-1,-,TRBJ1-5,TGCAGTGCTCAGACAGGGGATAGCAATCAGCCCCAGCATTTT,CSAQTGDSNQPQHF
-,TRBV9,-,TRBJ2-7,TGTGCCAGCAGCCCCGAGGGGCTGGGGACCTACGAGCAGTACTTC,CASSPEGLGTYEQYF
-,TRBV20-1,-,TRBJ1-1,TGCAGTGCTACACGACAGCTCCGGAGCACTGAAGCTTTCTTT,CSATRQLRSTEAFF
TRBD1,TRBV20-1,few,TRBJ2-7,TGCAGTGCGAGGGACAGGGGTCCCTACGAGCAGTACTTC,CSARDRGPYEQYF
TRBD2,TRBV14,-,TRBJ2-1,TGTGCCAGCAGCCAAGTCGGGGGGGGGAGGCAGTTCTTC,CASSQVGGGRQFF
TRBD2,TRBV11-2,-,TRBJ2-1,TGTGCCAGCAGCTTAACTAGCGGGGGTGTGGGGTACAATGAGCAGTTCTTC,CASSLTSGGVGYNEQFF
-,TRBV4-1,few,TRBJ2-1,TGCGCCAGCAGCCCCCGTGAGGCAGACAATGAGCAGTTCTTC,CASSPREADNEQFF
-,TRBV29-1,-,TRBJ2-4,TGCAGCGTTGCCCCCCTACACTCATCCCCCGCCATTCAGTACTTC,CSVAPLHSSPAIQYF
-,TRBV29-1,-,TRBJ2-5,TGCAGCCTTGAAGATGGTACCGATACCGGGGAGCAGTACTTC,CSLEDGTDTGEQYF
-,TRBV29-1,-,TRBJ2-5,TGCAGCGTTGGGTTTGAAATAGGTGCCCCGGATTGGGAGACCCAGTACTTC,CSVGFEIGAPDWETQYF
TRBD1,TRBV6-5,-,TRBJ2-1,TGTGCCAGCAGTTACGAGGACAGGAGGTCTGGGAATGAGCAGTTCTTC,CASSYEDRRSGNEQFF
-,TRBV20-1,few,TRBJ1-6,TGCAGTGCTTTACTTAGGCAGGGAGCTAATTCACCCCTCCACTTT,CSALLRQGANSPLHF
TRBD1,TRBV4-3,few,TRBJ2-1,TGCGCCAGCAGCCAAGGTCCAGGGGGCTCTGATGAGCAGTTCTTC,CASSQGPGGSDEQFF
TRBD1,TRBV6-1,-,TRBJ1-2,TGTGCCAGCACCCCTTTAAAATGGGGACAGGGGCAGAATGGCTACACCTTC,CASTPLKWGQGQNGYTF
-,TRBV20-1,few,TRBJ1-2,TGCAGTGCCAGAGAACAGGTTAGGGGCTACACCTTC,CSAREQVRGYTF
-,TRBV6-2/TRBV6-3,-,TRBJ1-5,TGTGCCAGCAGTGAGGCAGGGTATCAGCCCCAGCATTTT,CASSEAGYQPQHF
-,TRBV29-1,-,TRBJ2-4,TGCAGCGCACTCCGGGGCAGGTCCTCCGAAGCACTAGCCAAAAACATTCAGTACTTC,CSALRGRSSEALAKNIQYF
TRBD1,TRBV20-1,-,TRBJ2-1,TGCAGTGCTTCATCCAGACAGGGGATAGGGTATGAGCAGTTCTTC,CSASSRQGIGYEQFF
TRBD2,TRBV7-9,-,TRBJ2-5,TGTGCCAGCAGCTTGAGGGCCACAGCGGGGGCCTCCGCCAATGAGCAGTACTTC,CASSLRATAGASANEQYF
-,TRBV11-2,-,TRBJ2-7,TGTGCCAGCAGCTCTCCCTCTTATGGCGTCTACGAGCAGTACTTC,CASSSPSYGVYEQYF
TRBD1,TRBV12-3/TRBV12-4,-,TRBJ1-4,TGTGCCAGCAGTTTCCAGGGGGCGTATGAAAAACTGTTTTTT,CASSFQGAYEKLFF
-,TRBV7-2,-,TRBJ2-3,TGTGCCAGCAGCTTGGGGATGGTAGCGGGCACAGATACGCAGTATTTT,CASSLGMVAGTDTQYF
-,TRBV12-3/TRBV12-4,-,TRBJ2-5,TGTGCCAGCAGTCCTCGGCCCCTTAGCGTGGGAGAGACCCAGTACTTC,CASSPRPLSVGETQYF
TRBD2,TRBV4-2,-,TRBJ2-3,TGTGCCAGCAGCCAAGATGAGGGGACTAGCCCCACAGATACGCAGTATTTT,CASSQDEGTSPTDTQYF
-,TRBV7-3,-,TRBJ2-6,TGTGCCAGCAGCCTACACAGCCTCTCTGGGGCCAACGTCCTGACTTTC,CASSLHSLSGANVLTF
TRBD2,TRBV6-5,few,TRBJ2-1,TGTGCCAGCAGTTACGCGGGACTAGACTACAATGAGCAGTTCTTC,CASSYAGLDYNEQFF
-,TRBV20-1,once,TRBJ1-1,TGCAGTGGGAGGGAGCTGACTGAAGCTTTCTTT,CSGRELTEAFF
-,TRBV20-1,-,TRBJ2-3,TGCAGTGCTACGATCAATCCTTCCTGGGGCACAGATACGCAGTATTTT,CSATINPSWGTDTQYF
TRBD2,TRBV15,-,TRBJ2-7,TGTGCCACCAGCAGAGAAGCGGGGGCCTACGAGCAGTACTTC,CATSREAGAYEQYF
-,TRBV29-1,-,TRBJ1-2,TGCAGCGTTAAAGGCGGTACAGATAACTATGGCTACACCTTC,CSVKGGTDNYGYTF
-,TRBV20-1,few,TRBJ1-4,TGCAGTGCTAGAGATGGCCTCCCGACGGAAAAACTGTTTTTT,CSARDGLPTEKLFF
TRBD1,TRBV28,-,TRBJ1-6,TGTGCCAGCAGACACCAGGGGGATCATAATTCACCCCTCCACTTT,CASRHQGDHNSPLHF
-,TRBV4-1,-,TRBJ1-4,TGCGCCAGCAGCCAAGAACAACAGCTAAATGAAAAACTGTTTTTT,CASSQEQQLNEKLFF
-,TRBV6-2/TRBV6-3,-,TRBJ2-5,TGTGCCAGCAGTACCGTAGGCCAAGAGACCCAGTACTTC,CASSTVGQETQYF
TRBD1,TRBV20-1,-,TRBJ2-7,TGCAGTGCTTCACAAAGGGACAGGGGGGGCGATGAGCAGTACTTC,CSASQRDRGGDEQYF